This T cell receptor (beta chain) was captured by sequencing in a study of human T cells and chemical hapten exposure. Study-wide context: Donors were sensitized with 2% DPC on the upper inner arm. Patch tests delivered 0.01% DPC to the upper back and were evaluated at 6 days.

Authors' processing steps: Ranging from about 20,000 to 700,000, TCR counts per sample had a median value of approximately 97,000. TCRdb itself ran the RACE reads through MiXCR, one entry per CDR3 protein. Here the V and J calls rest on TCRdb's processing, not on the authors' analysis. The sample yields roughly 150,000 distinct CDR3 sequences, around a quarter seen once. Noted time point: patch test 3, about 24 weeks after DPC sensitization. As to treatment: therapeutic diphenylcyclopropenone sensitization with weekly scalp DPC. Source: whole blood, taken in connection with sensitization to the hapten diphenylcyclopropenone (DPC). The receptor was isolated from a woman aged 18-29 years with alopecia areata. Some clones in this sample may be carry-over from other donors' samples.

CDR3 residues: CASSLTRDRLTYEQYF. In DNA form, the CDR3 reads TGTGCCAGCAGCCTCACTCGGGACAGGTTGACCTACGAGCAGTACTTC. The chain links TRBV12-3 or TRBV12-4 to TRBJ2-7; TRBD1 matches at 8 bases. V was pared by 6 bases and J by 2 bases, with 12 bases of the junction left unmatched. The CDR3 sequence is 16 residues long.